A single sample gave rise to the 24 T cell receptor beta chains below, sequenced in a study of blood T cell repertoires in COVID-19. Profiling relied on immunoSEQ multiplex PCR, and the TCRdb table lists in-frame clones only, not all of them. The table shows roughly 330,000 clones, with 70% to 90% occurring only once. Material: PBMCs or T cells enriched from blood (not recorded which). The receptors were gathered from a woman under 40 who had recovered from COVID-19.

The chain employs TRBV11-2 and TRBJ2-1, with TRBD2 matching over 13 bases. The CDR3 length is 15 residues. CDR1 is SGHAT and CDR2 is FQNNGV in the germline V gene. V lost 5 bases and J lost 8; bases outside the gene matches: 6. In DNA form, the CDR3 reads TGTGCCAGCAGCCTAGGACTAGCGGGGGAAGATGAGCAGTTCTTC. This translates into CASSLGLAGEDEQFF.

The chain uses TRBV6-4 and TRBJ1-6; D gene unclear. Germline loops: CDR1 MRHNA, CDR2 SNTAGT. The CDR3 sequence is 13 residues long. The V and J ends lost 3 bases and 9 bases respectively, with 9 bases between them. The CDR3: CASSERGSSPLHF. CDR3 DNA sequence: TGTGCCAGCAGTGAAAGAGGCTCTTCACCCCTCCACTTT.

The V and J genes are TRBV7-9 and TRBJ1-6; D is unresolved. V shed 3 bases and J shed 5 bases, with 11 bases lying between them. This CDR3 is built from 15 residues. From germline, CDR1 is SEHNR and CDR2 FQNEAQ (reference sequence). CDR3 sequence reads: CASSFSEIHNSPLHF. CDR3 in DNA: TGTGCCAGCAGCTTTTCGGAGATACATAATTCACCCCTCCACTTT. Filled out from reference TRBV7-9 and TRBJ1-6, the complete variable domain reads DTGVSQNPRHKITKRGQNVTFRCDPISEHNRLYWYRQTLGQGPEFLTYFQNEAQLEKSRLLSDRFSAERPKGSFSTLEIQRTEQGDSAMYLCASSFSEIHNSPLHFGNGTRLTVT.

This clone was counted a single time. The chain employs TRBV7-9 and TRBJ1-1; tentatively, D is TRBD1 (6 bases). The CDR3 is 14 residues long. Germline V lookup: CDR1 SEHNR, CDR2 FQNEAQ (reference sequence). Trimming took 6 bases from V and 2 from J, leaving 13 bases between them. CDR3: CASRKDRLNTEAFF. The CDR3, as DNA: TGTGCCAGCAGGAAAGACAGGCTTAACACTGAAGCTTTCTTT.

The chain joins TRBV7-9 to TRBJ1-2; unclear D gene. The CDR3 has 13 amino acids. Germline CDR1 reads SEHNR; CDR2 reads FQNEAQ (reference sequence). With 5 bases removed from V and 3 bases from J, the gap between germline ends came to 10 bases. This CDR3 is CASSPQEYYGYTF. The CDR3 DNA sequence: TGTGCCAGCAGCCCACAAGAATACTATGGCTACACCTTC.

The V gene is TRBV7-6, the J gene TRBJ2-3; 15 bases are shared with TRBD2. V lost 3 bases to trimming and J lost 4 bases; unmatched junction nucleotides: 14. The CDR3 runs 20 residues. Germline V gives CDR1 SGHVS, CDR2 FNYEAQ. This CDR3 reads CASSFLVGLAGGPGPDTQYF. CDR3 nucleotides: TGTGCCAGCAGCTTCCTCGTCGGACTAGCGGGGGGGCCAGGACCAGATACGCAGTATTTT.

This chain joins TRBV13 and TRBJ2-2; the D is unclear. Trimming stripped 3 bases from V and 6 bases from J, with 5 bases between. Germline V lookup: CDR1 PRHDT, CDR2 FYEKMQ (reference sequence). This CDR3 has 12 amino acids. CDR3 bases: TGTGCCAGCAGCTTCCGGTCCGGGGAGCTGTTTTTT. Translation: CASSFRSGELFF.

This clone was counted a single time. The chain uses TRBV19 and TRBJ1-6; D might be TRBD1 (5 bases). This CDR3 contains 13 residues. CDR1 is LNHDA, CDR2 SQIVND, per germline (reference sequence). V was trimmed by 8 bases and J by 7 bases, leaving 12 bases between them. The CDR3 sequence: CASSKQVNSPLHF. CDR3 sequence (DNA): TGTGCCAGTTCTAAACAGGTGAATTCACCCCTCCACTTT.

The chain joins TRBV10-3 to TRBJ2-3; tentative D call: TRBD1 (6 bases). The V end lost 7 bases, the J end lost 0 bases, and 23 bases lay between the germline ends. From germline, CDR1 is ENHRY and CDR2 SYGVKD. The CDR3 has 18 residues. The CDR3 coding sequence is TGTGCCATCAAGAAAGGGGGTGCTATGACAGATAGCACAGATACGCAGTATTTT. Protein product: CAIKKGGAMTDSTDTQYF.

The V call is TRBV5-6, the J call TRBJ1-5; D ambiguous. Germline CDR1 SGHDT, CDR2 YYEEEE. V was clipped by 2 bases and J by 2 bases, with 5 bases between them. CDR3 length: 13 residues. CDR3 region: CASSFSGNQPQHF. The CDR3 bases are TGTGCCAGCAGCTTCTCTGGCAATCAGCCCCAGCATTTT.

This chain joins TRBV6-2 or TRBV6-3 and TRBJ2-7; D might be TRBD1 (7 bases). The CDR3 length is 16 residues. Germline loops: CDR1 MNHEY, CDR2 SVGEGT. V lost 4 bases and J lost 1, with 17 bases in between. This CDR3 reads CASSFDPRGASYEQYF. The CDR3 DNA reads TGTGCCAGCAGTTTTGACCCCAGGGGGGCGTCCTACGAGCAGTACTTC.

The chain combines TRBV9 with TRBJ1-1, with TRBD1 matching over 7 bases. CDR1 is SGDLS, CDR2 YYNGEE, per germline. J was trimmed by 5 bases and V by 2 bases; bases with no gene match: 9. This CDR3 contains 15 residues. The CDR3 reads CASSVTQGMGTEAFF. In DNA, the CDR3 is TGTGCCAGCAGCGTCACACAGGGGATGGGGACTGAAGCTTTCTTT.

This chain uses TRBV11-2 with TRBJ1-2; possible D gene TRBD1, 6 bases. The CDR3 contains 16 residues. Germline-derived CDR1 and CDR2 are SGHAT and FQNNGV. The V end was cut by 1 base, the J end by 5 bases, with 17 bases between. Here the CDR3 DNA reads TGTGCCAGCAGCTTAGCGTCAGGGGCAGCTAGGTATGGCTACACCTTC. It is translated as CASSLASGAARYGYTF.

This clone was seen a handful of times. V usage is TRBV5-4 and J usage is TRBJ2-5; no firm D call. The CDR3 covers 13 residues. The V end was cut by 1 base, the J end by 2 bases, with 6 bases between. Germline CDR1 SGHNT, CDR2 YYREEE (reference sequence). For the CDR3, the DNA is TGTGCCAGCAGCTTGTTCGGGCAAGAGACCCAGTACTTC. Translating gives CASSLFGQETQYF.

This clone was recorded a few times. V is TRBV28 and J is TRBJ2-6; D call uncertain. With 3 bases removed from V and 0 bases from J, the gap between germline ends came to 24 bases. This CDR3 has 21 residues. The germline V gene has CDR1 MDHEN and CDR2 SYDVKM. The CDR3 nucleotides read TGTGCCAGCAGTTTTTCCCGCCTAGTATGGGTTACAAGCTCTGGGGCCAACGTCCTGACTTTC. Its protein product is CASSFSRLVWVTSSGANVLTF.

This rearrangement joins TRBV19 to TRBJ1-5; tentatively, D is TRBD1 (6 bases). The CDR3 is 14 residues long. Germline V gene sequence: CDR1 LNHDA, CDR2 SQIVND (reference sequence). The V end lost 1 base, the J end lost 9 bases, and 13 bases lay between the germline ends. The CDR3 reads CASSIGTQGRPQHF. The DNA for the CDR3 is TGTGCCAGTAGTATAGGGACTCAGGGGCGGCCCCAGCATTTT.

The V gene is TRBV10-3, the J gene TRBJ1-2, with D unclear. Looked up from germline, CDR1 is ENHRY and CDR2 is SYGVKD. With 1 base removed from V and 8 bases from J, the gap between germline ends came to 17 bases. CDR3 length: 15 amino acids. The CDR3 DNA reads as TGTGCCATCAGTGAGTGGAGGGCTCGGTTGGAGGGCTACACCTTC. The encoded protein is CAISEWRARLEGYTF.

The rearrangement links TRBV28 to TRBJ1-5; tentatively, D is TRBD1 (5 bases). The length of the CDR3 is 15 residues. The germline gives CDR1 MDHEN, CDR2 SYDVKM. Trimming left V 4 bases short and J 10 bases short, with 20 bases between. The CDR3 spells CASSSPGRGNRPQHF. For the CDR3, the DNA is TGTGCCAGCAGTTCCCCCGGCCGGGGGAATCGTCCCCAGCATTTT.

The J gene is TRBJ2-3, the V gene TRBV5-1, with D maybe TRBD2 (7 bases). CDR1 and CDR2 (germline): SGHRS, YFSETQ. CDR3 length: 16 residues. V was shortened by 4 bases and J by 3 bases, with 18 bases between the two germline ends. The CDR3 coding sequence is TGCGCCAGCAGCCCTACCCGCGGGGGCAGTACAGATACGCAGTATTTT. Its protein is CASSPTRGGSTDTQYF. Combining the CDR3 with reference TRBV5-1 and TRBJ2-3 gives the whole variable domain KAGVTQTPRYLIKTRGQQVTLSCSPISGHRSVSWYQQTPGQGLQFLFEYFSETQRNKGNFPGRFSGRQFSNSRSEMNVSTLELGDSALYLCASSPTRGGSTDTQYFGPGTRLTVL.

This sequence joins TRBV24-1 and TRBJ2-7; 10 positions match TRBD1. This CDR3 has 15 amino acids. Unmatched junction bases numbered 8, after V lost 6 bases and J lost 4 bases. CDR1 is KGHDR, CDR2 SFDVKD, per germline. The CDR3 reads CATSSPGTGAYEQYF. CDR3 nucleotides: TGTGCCACCAGTTCCCCCGGGACAGGGGCATACGAGCAGTACTTC.

The V call is TRBV24-1, the J call TRBJ2-3; 8 bases are a match to TRBD1. Trimming at V came to 5 bases and at J to 9 bases, leaving 9 bases not matched to a gene. CDR3 length equals 14 residues. The germline CDR1 and CDR2 sequences are KGHDR and SFDVKD. CDR3 sequence (DNA): TGTGCCACCAGTGGGCCTACCTCAGGGGGCACGCAGTATTTT. Translation: CATSGPTSGGTQYF.

This clone was counted once. The gene calls are TRBV11-2 and TRBJ1-3; no reliable D call. V lost 0 bases to trimming and J lost 3 bases, with 9 bases between them. Germline CDR1 reads SGHAT; CDR2 reads FQNNGV. The CDR3 is 15 amino acids. CDR3 in amino acids: CASSLEGMVGNTIYF. DNA for the CDR3: TGTGCCAGCAGCTTAGAGGGCATGGTTGGAAACACCATATATTTT. The full variable domain, completed using reference TRBV11-2 and TRBJ1-3, is EAGVAQSPRYKIIEKRQSVAFWCNPISGHATLYWYQQILGQGPKLLIQFQNNGVVDDSQLPKDRFSAERLKGVDSTLKIQPAKLEDSAVYLCASSLEGMVGNTIYFGEGSWLTVV.

The chain employs TRBV7-9 and TRBJ1-1; D ambiguous. Looked up from germline, CDR1 is SEHNR and CDR2 is FQNEAQ (reference sequence). Between the trimmed V and J ends, which lost 3 bases and 4 bases, there was a span of 9 bases. The CDR3 sequence is 13 residues long. CDR3 bases: TGTGCCAGCAGCTTCGTACCGGGCACTGAAGCTTTCTTT. This translates into CASSFVPGTEAFF. The entire variable domain, with the rest obtained from reference TRBV7-9 and TRBJ1-1, is as follows: DTGVSQNPRHKITKRGQNVTFRCDPISEHNRLYWYRQTLGQGPEFLTYFQNEAQLEKSRLLSDRFSAERPKGSFSTLEIQRTEQGDSAMYLCASSFVPGTEAFFGQGTRLTVV.

CDR3 region: CASSQSGGEYNEQFF. The CDR3 DNA is TGCGCCAGCAGCCAGAGCGGGGGGGAGTACAATGAGCAGTTCTTC. The gene calls are TRBV4-1 and TRBJ2-1; 10 bases agree with TRBD2. With V trimmed by 3 bases and J by 4 bases, 3 bases remained unmatched. Per the germline V gene, CDR1 is MGHRA and CDR2 is YSYEKL. The CDR3 totals 15 residues.